These 9 T cell receptor beta chains came from one sample sequenced in a study of cytomegalovirus exposure and HLA in healthy donors. A multiplex PCR was run with 60 Vbeta primers and 13 Jbeta primers. The method was immunoSEQ multiplex PCR; TCRdb's version includes in-frame clones alone and lacks a portion of them. The sample consists of 250,000 to 300,000 clones, nearly 95% of them appearing once. The sequenced sample was PBMCs. The source is a girl aged 2 to 10 in good health and CMV-seronegative.

The chain is built from TRBV6-5 and TRBJ2-3; D not resolved. The CDR3 covers 12 residues. Germline-derived CDR1 and CDR2 are MNHEY and SVGAGI. V gave up 5 bases and J gave up 5 bases, with 8 bases separating them. CDR3 sequence reads: CASSGLGDTQYF. The CDR3 nucleotides read TGTGCCAGCAGTGGGCTTGGAGATACGCAGTATTTT.

The chain links TRBV1 to TRBJ2-7; the D segment call TRBD2 is taken from the table without a DNA check. TRBV1 is an annotated pseudogene. This CDR3 has 15 amino acids. The CDR3 loop reads CTSSHLAGGNYEQYF. CDR3 DNA sequence: TGCACCAGCAGCCACTTAGCGGGAGGGAACTACGAGCAGTACTTC.

The CDR3 bases are TGCGCCAGCAGCCAAGATCTCGGGAAAGAGACCCAGTACTTC. It encodes CASSQDLGKETQYF. The rearrangement links TRBV4-1 to TRBJ2-5, with D perhaps TRBD2 (5 bases). The CDR3 runs to 14 residues. Trimming removed 0 bases at V and 3 bases at J, with 8 bases between. Germline loops: CDR1 MGHRA, CDR2 YSYEKL.

CDR3 amino acids: CASSLSGTGNYEQYF. In DNA form, the CDR3 reads TGCGCCAGCAGCCTCTCCGGGACAGGGAATTACGAGCAGTACTTC. The gene calls are TRBV5-1 and TRBJ2-7; 9 positions agree with TRBD1. The junction had 9 bases not matched to a gene; V was cut back by 4 bases and J by 4 bases. The length of the CDR3 is 15 residues. Germline CDR1 is SGHRS and CDR2 is YFSETQ.

This clone was counted a single time. J is TRBJ1-1 and V is TRBV30, with no clear D. Germline CDR1 and CDR2: GTSNPN and SVGIG (reference sequence). The CDR3 covers 18 residues. Deletions cut 2 bases from V and 0 bases from J, with 22 bases between. The CDR3 reads CAWSSYSPGLAMNTEAFF. The DNA for the CDR3 is TGTGCCTGGAGTTCCTACTCACCGGGCCTAGCAATGAACACTGAAGCTTTCTTT. Looking up the rest from reference TRBV30 and TRBJ1-1 gives the full variable domain: SQTIHQWPATLVQPVGSPLSLECTVEGTSNPNLYWYRQAAGRGLQLLFYSVGIGQISSEVPQNLSASRPQDRQFILSSKKLLLSDSGFYLCAWSSYSPGLAMNTEAFFGQGTRLTVV.

This clone has just one count. V gene TRBV6-6 combines with J gene TRBJ1-1; D perhaps matches TRBD1 (6 bases). V lost 7 bases, J lost 1 base, and 13 bases lay in between. CDR3 size: 14 residues. Germline loops: CDR1 MNHNY, CDR2 SVGAGI (reference sequence). CDR3 nucleotides: TGTGCCAGCAATCCGACAGGAGGGAACACTGAAGCTTTCTTT. This sequence encodes CASNPTGGNTEAFF.

The chain has TRBV6-5 and TRBJ1-2; D perhaps matches TRBD1 (5 bases). Germline V gives CDR1 MNHEY, CDR2 SVGAGI. This CDR3 spans 14 amino acids. Deletions cut 0 bases from V and 6 bases from J, with 11 bases between. Written as DNA, the CDR3 is TGTGCCAGCAGTTACTCAGCCAGGGCGGATGGCTACACCTTC. Its translation: CASSYSARADGYTF.

The table lists this clone with a count of one. The V gene is TRBV7-9, the J gene TRBJ2-7; D may be TRBD1 (5 bases). The CDR3 covers 12 residues. V was cut by 6 bases and J by 3 bases, with 9 bases left in between. From germline, CDR1 is SEHNR and CDR2 FQNEAQ (reference sequence). CDR3: CASSLQVYEQYF. In DNA form, the CDR3 reads TGTGCCAGCAGTTTACAGGTCTACGAGCAGTACTTC.

The chain combines TRBV12-5 with TRBJ1-2; D is unresolved. There are 13 residues in the CDR3. V was clipped by 1 base and J by 2 bases, with 5 bases between them. CDR1 and CDR2 from the germline V gene are LGHNT and FRNRAP. The CDR3: CASGLAGNYGYTF. In DNA form, the CDR3 reads TGTGCTAGTGGTTTGGCGGGGAACTATGGCTACACCTTC.